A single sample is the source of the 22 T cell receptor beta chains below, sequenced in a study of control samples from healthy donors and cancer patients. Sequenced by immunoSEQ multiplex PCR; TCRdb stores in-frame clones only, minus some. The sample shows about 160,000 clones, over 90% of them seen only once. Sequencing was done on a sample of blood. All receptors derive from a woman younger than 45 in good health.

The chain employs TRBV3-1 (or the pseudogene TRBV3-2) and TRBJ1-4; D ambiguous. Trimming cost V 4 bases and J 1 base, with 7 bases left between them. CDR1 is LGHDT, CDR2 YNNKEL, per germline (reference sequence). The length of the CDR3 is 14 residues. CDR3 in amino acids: CASSPRRTNEKLFF. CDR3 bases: TGTGCCAGCAGCCCGCGTAGAACTAATGAAAAACTGTTTTTT.

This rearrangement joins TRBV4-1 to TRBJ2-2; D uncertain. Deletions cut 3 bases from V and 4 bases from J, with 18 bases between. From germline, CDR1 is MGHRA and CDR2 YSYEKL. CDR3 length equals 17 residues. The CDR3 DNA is TGCGCCAGCAGCCAGGTGGTTTGGGCTTTGGGCACCGGGGAGCTGTTTTTT. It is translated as CASSQVVWALGTGELFF.

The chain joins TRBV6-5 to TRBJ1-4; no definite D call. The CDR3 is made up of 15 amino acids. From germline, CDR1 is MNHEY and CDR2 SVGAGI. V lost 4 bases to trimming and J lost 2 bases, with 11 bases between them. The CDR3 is CASSFAGATNEKLFF. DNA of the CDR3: TGTGCCAGCAGTTTTGCGGGTGCCACTAATGAAAAACTGTTTTTT.

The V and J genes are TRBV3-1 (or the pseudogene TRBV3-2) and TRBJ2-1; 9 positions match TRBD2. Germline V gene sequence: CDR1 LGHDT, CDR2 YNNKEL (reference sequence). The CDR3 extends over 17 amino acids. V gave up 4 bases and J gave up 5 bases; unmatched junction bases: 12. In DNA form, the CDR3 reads TGTGCCAGCAGCCCCGAGGCCCTAGCGGGACCCCACAATGAGCAGTTCTTC. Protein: CASSPEALAGPHNEQFF.

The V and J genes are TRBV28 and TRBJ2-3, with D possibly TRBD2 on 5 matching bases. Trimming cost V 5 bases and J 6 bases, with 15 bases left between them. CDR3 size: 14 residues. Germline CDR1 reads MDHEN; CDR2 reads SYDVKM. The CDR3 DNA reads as TGTGCCAGCAGTCGGGATAGGGTTGTCGATACGCAGTATTTT. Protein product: CASSRDRVVDTQYF.

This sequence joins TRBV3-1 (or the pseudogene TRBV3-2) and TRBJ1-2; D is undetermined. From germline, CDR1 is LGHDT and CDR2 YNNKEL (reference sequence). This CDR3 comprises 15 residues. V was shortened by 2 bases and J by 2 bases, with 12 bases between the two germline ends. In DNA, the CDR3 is TGTGCCAGCAGCCAAAGGTCCCTAAAGAACTATGGCTACACCTTC. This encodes CASSQRSLKNYGYTF.

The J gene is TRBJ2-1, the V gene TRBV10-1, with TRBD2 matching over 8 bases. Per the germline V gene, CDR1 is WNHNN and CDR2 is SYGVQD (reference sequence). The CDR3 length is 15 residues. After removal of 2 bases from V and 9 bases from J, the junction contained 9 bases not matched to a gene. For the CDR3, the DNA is TGCGCCAGCAGTGAGAACAGGGCCGGGAGGGGTGAGCAGTTCTTC. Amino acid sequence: CASSENRAGRGEQFF.

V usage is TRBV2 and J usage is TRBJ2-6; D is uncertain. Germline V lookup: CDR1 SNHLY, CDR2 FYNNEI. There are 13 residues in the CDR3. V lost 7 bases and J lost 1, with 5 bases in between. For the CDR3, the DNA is TGTGCCAGCAAGTCGTCTGGGGCCAACGTCCTGACTTTC. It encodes CASKSSGANVLTF.

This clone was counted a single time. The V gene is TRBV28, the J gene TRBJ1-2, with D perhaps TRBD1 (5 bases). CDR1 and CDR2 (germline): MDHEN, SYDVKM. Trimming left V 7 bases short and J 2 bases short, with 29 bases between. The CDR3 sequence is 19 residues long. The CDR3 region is CASTPVSAGGGTGNYGYTF. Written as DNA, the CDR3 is TGTGCCAGCACCCCCGTTAGTGCCGGGGGGGGAACCGGAAACTATGGCTACACCTTC.

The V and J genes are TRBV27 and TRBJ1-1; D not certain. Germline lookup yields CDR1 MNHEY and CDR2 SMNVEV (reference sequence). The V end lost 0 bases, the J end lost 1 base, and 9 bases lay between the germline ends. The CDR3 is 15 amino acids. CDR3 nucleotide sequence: TGTGCCAGCAGTTTATCCCTAGGAGGGAACACTGAAGCTTTCTTT. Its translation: CASSLSLGGNTEAFF.

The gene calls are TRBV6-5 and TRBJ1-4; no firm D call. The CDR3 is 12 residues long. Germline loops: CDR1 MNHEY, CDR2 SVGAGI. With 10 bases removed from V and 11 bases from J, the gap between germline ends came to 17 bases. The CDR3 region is CATRVAALKLFF. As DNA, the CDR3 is TGTGCCACCCGGGTGGCCGCTTTGAAACTGTTTTTT.

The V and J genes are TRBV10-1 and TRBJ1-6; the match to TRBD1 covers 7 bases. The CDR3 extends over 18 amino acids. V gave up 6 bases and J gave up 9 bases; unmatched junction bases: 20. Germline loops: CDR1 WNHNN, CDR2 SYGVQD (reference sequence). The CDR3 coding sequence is TGCGCCAGCAGGCTCTCGGGACAGCGGCCTGGGATGGGTTCACCCCTCCACTTT. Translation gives CASRLSGQRPGMGSPLHF.

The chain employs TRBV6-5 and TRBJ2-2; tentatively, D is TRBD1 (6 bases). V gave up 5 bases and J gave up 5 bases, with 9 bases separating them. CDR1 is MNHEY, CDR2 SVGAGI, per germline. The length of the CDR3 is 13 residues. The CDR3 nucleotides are TGTGCCAGCAGTCGGACAGTTACCGGGGAGCTGTTTTTT. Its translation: CASSRTVTGELFF.

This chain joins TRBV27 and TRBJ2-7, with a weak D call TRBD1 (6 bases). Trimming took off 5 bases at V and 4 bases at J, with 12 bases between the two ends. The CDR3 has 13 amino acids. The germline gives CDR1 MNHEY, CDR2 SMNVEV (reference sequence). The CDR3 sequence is CASSPLGGYEQYF. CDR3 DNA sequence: TGTGCCAGCAGTCCACTAGGGGGTTACGAGCAGTACTTC.

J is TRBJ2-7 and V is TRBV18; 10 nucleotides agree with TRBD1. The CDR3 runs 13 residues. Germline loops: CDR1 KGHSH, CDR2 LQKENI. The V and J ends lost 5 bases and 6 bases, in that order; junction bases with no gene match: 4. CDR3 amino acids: CASSGTGVGEQYF. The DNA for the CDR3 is TGTGCCAGCTCAGGGACAGGGGTGGGCGAGCAGTACTTC. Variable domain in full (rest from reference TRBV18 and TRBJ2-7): NAGVMQNPRHLVRRRGQEARLRCSPMKGHSHVYWYRQLPEEGLKFMVYLQKENIIDESGMPKERFSAEFPKEGPSILRIQQVVRGDSAAYFCASSGTGVGEQYFGPGTRLTVT.

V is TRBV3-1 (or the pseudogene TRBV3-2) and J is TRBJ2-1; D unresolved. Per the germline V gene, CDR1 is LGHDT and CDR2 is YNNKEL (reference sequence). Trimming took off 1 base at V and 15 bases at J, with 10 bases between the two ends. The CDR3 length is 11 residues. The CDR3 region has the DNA TGTGCCAGCAGCCAAGTCCGGGTTCTGTTCTTC. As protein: CASSQVRVLFF.

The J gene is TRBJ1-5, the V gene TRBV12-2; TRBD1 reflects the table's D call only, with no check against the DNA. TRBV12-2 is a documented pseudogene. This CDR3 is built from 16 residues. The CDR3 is CASRLVGQGVNQPQHF. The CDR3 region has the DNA TGTGCAAGTCGCTTAGTGGGCCAGGGGGTCAATCAGCCCCAGCATTTT.

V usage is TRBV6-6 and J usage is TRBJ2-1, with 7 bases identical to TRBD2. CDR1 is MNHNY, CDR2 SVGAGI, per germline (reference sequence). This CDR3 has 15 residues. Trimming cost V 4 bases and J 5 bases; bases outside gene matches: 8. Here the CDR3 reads CASSSGRGWDNEQFF. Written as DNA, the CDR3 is TGTGCCAGCAGTTCAGGGAGGGGTTGGGACAATGAGCAGTTCTTC.

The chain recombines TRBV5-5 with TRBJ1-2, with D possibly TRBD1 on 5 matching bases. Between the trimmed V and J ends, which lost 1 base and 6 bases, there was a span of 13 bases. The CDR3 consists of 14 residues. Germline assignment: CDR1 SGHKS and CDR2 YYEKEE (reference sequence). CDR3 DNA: TGTGCCAGCAGCTTGTTGATCACAGGCCATGGCTACACCTTC. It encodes CASSLLITGHGYTF. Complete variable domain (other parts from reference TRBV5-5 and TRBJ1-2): DAGVTQSPTHLIKTRGQQVTLRCSPISGHKSVSWYQQVLGQGPQFIFQYYEKEERGRGNFPDRFSARQFPNYSSELNVNALLLGDSALYLCASSLLITGHGYTFGSGTRLTVV.

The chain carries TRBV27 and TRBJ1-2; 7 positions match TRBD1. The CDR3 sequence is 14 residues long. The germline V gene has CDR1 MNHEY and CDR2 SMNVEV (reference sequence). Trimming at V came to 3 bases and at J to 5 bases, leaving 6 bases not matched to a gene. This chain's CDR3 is CASSFSAGGYGYTF. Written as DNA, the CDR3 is TGTGCCAGCAGTTTTAGTGCAGGGGGATATGGCTACACCTTC.

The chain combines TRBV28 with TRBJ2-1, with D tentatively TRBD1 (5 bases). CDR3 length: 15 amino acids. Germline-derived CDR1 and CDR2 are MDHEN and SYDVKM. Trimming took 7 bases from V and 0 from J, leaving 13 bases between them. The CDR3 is CASTPGPSSYNEQFF. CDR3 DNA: TGTGCCAGCACCCCAGGGCCAAGCTCCTACAATGAGCAGTTCTTC.

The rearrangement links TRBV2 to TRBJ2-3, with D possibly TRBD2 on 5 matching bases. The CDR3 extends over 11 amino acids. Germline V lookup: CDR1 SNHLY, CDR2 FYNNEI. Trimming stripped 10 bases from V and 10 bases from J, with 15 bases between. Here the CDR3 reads CATARAGAQYF. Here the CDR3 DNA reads TGTGCCACTGCCCGGGCCGGGGCGCAGTATTTT. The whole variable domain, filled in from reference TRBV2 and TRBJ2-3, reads EPEVTQTPSHQVTQMGQEVILRCVPISNHLYFYWYRQILGQKVEFLVSFYNNEISEKSEIFDDQFSVERPDGSNFTLKIRSTKLEDSAMYFCATARAGAQYFGPGTRLTVL.